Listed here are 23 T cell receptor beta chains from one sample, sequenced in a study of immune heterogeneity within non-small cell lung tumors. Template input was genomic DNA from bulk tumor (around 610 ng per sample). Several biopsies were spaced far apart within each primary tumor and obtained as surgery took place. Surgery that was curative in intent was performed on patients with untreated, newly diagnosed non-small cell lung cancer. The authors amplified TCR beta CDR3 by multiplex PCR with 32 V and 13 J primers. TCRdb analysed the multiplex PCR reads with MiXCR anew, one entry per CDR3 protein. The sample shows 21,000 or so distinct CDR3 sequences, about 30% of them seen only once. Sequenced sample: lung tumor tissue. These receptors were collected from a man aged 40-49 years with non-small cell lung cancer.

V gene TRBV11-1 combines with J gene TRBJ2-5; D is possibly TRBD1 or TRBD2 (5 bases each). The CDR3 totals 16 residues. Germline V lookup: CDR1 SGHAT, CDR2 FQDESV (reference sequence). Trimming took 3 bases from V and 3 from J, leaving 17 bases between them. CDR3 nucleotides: TGTGCCAGCAGCTTTGGGGGTAGGGGCCCGGAAGAGACCCAGTACTTC. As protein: CASSFGGRGPEETQYF.

The CDR3 loop reads CASKGAGGLETQYF. In DNA, the CDR3 is TGTGCCAGCAAGGGAGCGGGAGGACTGGAGACCCAGTACTTC. The chain uses TRBV2 and TRBJ2-5; TRBD2 agrees at 9 bases. Trimming at V came to 7 bases and at J to 5 bases, leaving 8 bases not matched to a gene. The CDR3 has 14 residues. CDR1 is SNHLY and CDR2 is FYNNEI in the germline V gene.

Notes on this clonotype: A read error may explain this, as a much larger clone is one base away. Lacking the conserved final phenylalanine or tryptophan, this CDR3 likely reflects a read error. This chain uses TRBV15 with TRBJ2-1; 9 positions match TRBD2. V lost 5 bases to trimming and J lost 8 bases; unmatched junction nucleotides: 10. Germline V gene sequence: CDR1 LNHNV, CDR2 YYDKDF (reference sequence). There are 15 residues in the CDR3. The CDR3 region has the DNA TGTGCCACCAGCGGGCGGGAGGGCCTCGGCGATGAGCAGTTCTTA. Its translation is CATSGREGLGDEQFL.

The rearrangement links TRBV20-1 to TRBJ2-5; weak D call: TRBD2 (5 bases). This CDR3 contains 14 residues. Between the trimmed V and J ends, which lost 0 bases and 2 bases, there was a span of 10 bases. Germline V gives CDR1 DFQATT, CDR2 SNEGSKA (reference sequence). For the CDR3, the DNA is TGCAGTGCTAGAGATCAACGCGGGCAAGAGACCCAGTACTTC. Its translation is CSARDQRGQETQYF.

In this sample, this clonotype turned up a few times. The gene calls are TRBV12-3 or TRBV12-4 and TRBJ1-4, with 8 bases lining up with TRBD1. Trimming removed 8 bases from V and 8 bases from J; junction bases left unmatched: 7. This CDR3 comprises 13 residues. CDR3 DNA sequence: TGTGCCAGCTCGGACAGGGCAGGGGAAAAACTGTTTTTT. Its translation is CASSDRAGEKLFF.

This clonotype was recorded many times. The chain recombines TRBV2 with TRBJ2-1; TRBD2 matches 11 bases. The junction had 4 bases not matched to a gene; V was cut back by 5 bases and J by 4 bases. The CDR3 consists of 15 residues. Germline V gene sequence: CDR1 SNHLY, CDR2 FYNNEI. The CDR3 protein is CASSPTSGTYNEQFF. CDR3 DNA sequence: TGTGCCAGCAGTCCGACTAGCGGGACATACAATGAGCAGTTCTTC.

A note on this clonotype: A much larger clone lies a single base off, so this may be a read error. The DNA for the CDR3 is TGTGCCACCATTGATCCCCTGGGCGCGATTGAAGAGACCCAGTACTTC. It is translated as CATIDPLGAIEETQYF. This sequence joins TRBV24-1 and TRBJ2-5, with D unclear. Germline loops: CDR1 KGHDR, CDR2 SFDVKD. This CDR3 has 16 residues.

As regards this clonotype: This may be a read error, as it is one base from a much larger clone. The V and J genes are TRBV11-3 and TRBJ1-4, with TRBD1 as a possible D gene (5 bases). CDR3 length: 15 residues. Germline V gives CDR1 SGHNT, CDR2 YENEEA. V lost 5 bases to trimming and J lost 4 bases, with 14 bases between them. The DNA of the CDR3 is TGTGCCAGCAGCGAAGGAGGGACCGTTAATGAAAAACTGTTTTTT. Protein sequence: CASSEGGTVNEKLFF. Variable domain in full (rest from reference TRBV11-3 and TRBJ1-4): EAGVVQSPRYKIIEKKQPVAFWCNPISGHNTLYWYLQNLGQGPELLIRYENEEAVDDSQLPKDRFSAERLKGVDSTLKIQPAELGDSAVYLCASSEGGTVNEKLFFGSGTQLSVL.

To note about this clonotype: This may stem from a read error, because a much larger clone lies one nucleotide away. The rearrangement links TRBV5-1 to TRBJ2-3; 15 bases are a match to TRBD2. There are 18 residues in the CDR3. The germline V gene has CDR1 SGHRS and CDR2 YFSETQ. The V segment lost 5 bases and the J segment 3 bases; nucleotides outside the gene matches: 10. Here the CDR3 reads CASRSGLAGGPWTDTQYF. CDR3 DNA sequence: TGCGCCAGCAGATCGGGACTAGCGGGAGGCCCGTGGACAGATACGCAGTATTTT.

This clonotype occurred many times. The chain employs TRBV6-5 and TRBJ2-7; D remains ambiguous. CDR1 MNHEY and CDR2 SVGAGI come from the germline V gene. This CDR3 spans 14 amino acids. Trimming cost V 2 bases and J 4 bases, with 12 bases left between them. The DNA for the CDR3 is TGTGCCAGCAGTTACGGGAACCGGGCGTACGAGCAGTACTTC. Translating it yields CASSYGNRAYEQYF.

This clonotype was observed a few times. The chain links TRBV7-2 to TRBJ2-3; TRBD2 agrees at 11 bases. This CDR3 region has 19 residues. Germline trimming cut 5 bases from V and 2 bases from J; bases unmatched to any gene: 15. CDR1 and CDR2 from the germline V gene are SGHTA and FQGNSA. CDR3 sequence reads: CASSHLFSGRDINTDTQYF. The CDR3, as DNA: TGTGCCAGCAGCCACCTTTTTAGCGGGAGGGATATCAACACAGATACGCAGTATTTT.

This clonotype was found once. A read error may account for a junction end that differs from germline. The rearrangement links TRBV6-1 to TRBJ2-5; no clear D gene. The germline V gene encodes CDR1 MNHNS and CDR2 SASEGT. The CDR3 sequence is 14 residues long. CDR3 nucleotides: TGTGCCAGCAGCCCCGGCGGAGTCCTAGAGACCGAGTACTTC. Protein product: CASSPGGVLETEYF.

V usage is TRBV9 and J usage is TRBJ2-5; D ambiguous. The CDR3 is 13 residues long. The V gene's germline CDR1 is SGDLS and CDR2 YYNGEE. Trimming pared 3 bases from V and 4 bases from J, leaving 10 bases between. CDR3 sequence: CASSAVFGETQYF. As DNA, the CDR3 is TGTGCCAGCAGCGCCGTCTTCGGAGAGACCCAGTACTTC.

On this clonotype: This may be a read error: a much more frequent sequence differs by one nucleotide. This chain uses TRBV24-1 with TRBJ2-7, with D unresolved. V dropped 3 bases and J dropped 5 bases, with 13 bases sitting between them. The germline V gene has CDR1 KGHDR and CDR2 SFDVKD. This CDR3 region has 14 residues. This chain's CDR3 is CATSDPKSSHEQYF. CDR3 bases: TGTGCCACCAGTGATCCCAAGTCCTCGCACGAGCAGTACTTC.

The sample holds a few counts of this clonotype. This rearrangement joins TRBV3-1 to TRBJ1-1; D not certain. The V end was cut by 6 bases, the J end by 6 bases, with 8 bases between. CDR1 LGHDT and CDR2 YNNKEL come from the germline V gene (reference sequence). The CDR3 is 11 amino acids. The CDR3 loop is CASRHGAEAFF. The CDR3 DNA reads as TGTGCCAGCAGGCATGGGGCTGAAGCTTTCTTT.

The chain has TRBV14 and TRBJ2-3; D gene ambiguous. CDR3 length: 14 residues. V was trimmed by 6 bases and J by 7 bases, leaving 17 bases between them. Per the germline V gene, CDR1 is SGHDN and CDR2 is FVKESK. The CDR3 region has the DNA TGTGCCAGCAGTCCCTATACGACTTGGCATACGCAGTATTTT. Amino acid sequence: CASSPYTTWHTQYF.

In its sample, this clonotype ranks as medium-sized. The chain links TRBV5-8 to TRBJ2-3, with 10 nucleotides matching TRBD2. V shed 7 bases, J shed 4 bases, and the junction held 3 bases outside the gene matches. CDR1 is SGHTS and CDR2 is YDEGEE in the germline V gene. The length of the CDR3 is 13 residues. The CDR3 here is CASLAGGPDTQYF. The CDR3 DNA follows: TGTGCCAGCTTAGCGGGAGGACCAGATACGCAGTATTTT.

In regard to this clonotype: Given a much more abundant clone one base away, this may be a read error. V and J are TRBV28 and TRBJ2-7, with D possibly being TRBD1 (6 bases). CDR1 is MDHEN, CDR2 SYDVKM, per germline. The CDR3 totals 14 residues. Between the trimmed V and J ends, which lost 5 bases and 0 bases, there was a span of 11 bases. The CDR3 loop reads CASSDPGHSYEQYF. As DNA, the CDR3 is TGTGCCAGCAGTGACCCGGGACACTCCTACGAGCAGTACTTC.

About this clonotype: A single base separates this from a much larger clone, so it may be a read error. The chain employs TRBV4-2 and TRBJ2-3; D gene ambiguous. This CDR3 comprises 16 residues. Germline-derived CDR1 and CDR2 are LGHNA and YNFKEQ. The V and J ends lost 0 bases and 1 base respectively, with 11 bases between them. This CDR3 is CASSQDPVGGTDTQYF. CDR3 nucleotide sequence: TGTGCCAGCAGCCAAGATCCAGTAGGTGGCACAGATACGCAGTATTTT.

CDR3 sequence reads: CASSSTGEAYEQYF. CDR3 in DNA: TGTGCCAGCAGCTCAACAGGGGAGGCCTACGAGCAGTACTTC. The chain has TRBV7-2 and TRBJ2-7, with a tentative D call TRBD1 (7 bases). The V and J ends lost 4 bases and 2 bases respectively, with 12 bases between them. The CDR3 covers 14 residues. Germline assignment: CDR1 SGHTA and CDR2 FQGNSA.

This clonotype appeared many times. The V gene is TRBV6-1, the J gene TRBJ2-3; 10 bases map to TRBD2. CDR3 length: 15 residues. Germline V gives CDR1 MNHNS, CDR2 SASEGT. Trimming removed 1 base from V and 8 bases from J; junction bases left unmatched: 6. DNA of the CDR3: TGTGCCAGCAGTGAAGGGCTAGCGGGAGAAAGTACGCAGTATTTT. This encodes CASSEGLAGESTQYF.

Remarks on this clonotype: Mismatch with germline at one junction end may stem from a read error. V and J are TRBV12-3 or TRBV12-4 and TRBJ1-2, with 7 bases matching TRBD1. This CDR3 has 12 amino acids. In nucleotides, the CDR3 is TGTGCTAGCAGGAGAATAGGGGGCGGCTACACCTTC. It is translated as CASRRIGGGYTF.

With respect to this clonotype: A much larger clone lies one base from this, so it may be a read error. CDR3 loop: CATSDRGQYEQFF. CDR3 DNA: TGTGCCACCTCCGACAGGGGGCAGTATGAGCAGTTCTTC. The rearrangement links TRBV15 to TRBJ2-1, with 10 bases fitting TRBD1. Germline V CDR1 and CDR2: LNHNV, YYDKDF (reference sequence). CDR3 length: 13 amino acids. V gave up 8 bases and J gave up 8 bases; unmatched junction bases: 6.